This T cell receptor (beta chain) was identified in a study of human T cells and chemical hapten exposure. The CDR3 has 14 residues. Trimming cost V 6 bases and J 3 bases; bases outside gene matches: 7. Germline V gene lookup returns CDR1 MNHEY and CDR2 SMNVEV (reference sequence). TCRdb used MiXCR to reprocess the RACE reads, holding one entry per CDR3 protein. This sample has 40,000 to 50,000 distinct CDR3 sequences, with about 4% found just once. The time point is: patch test 1, 2 weeks after DPC sensitization. Treatment noted: therapeutic diphenylcyclopropenone sensitization with weekly scalp DPC. Extraction of total RNA was performed on unfractionated whole blood. This clonotype appeared many times.

The specimen comprised whole blood, sampled in connection with sensitization to the hapten diphenylcyclopropenone (DPC). V usage is TRBV27 and J usage is TRBJ2-5; TRBD2 agrees at 7 bases. The source of this sequence is a man in his fifties or sixties with alopecia areata. Some clones in this sample may be carry-over from other donors' samples. CDR3 amino acids: CASSASGVKETQYF. CDR3 nucleotide sequence: TGTGCCAGCAGCGCTAGCGGAGTGAAAGAGACCCAGTACTTC.